This record covers a single TCR beta chain. Its antigen is not known. TCRdb passed the reads through MiXCR, listing each CDR3 protein once. The sample has roughly 78,000 distinct CDR3 sequences; approximately 40% are singletons. The V segment lost 7 bases and the J segment 3 bases; nucleotides outside the gene matches: 7. Germline V gene sequence: CDR1 SNHLY, CDR2 FYNNEI. The CDR3 has 14 amino acids. The data originate from a study of T cell repertoires in cytomegalovirus infection. The rearrangement uses TRBV2 and TRBJ2-7; TRBD1 matches 9 bases. The sequenced sample was CD8+ T cells from cultured PBMCs, obtained from culture after CMV antigen stimulation. The sequence came from a human donor in good health (CMV status not recorded). Some clones in this sample may be carry-over from other donors' samples. In nucleotides, the CDR3 is TGTGCCAGCATGGGGGACAGGGAAAGCTACGAGCAGTACTTC. The encoded protein is CASMGDRESYEQYF. Full variable domain (outside the CDR3, taken from reference TRBV2 and TRBJ2-7): EPEVTQTPSHQVTQMGQEVILRCVPISNHLYFYWYRQILGQKVEFLVSFYNNEISEKSEIFDDQFSVERPDGSNFTLKIRSTKLEDSAMYFCASMGDRESYEQYFGPGTRLTVT.